This T cell receptor (beta chain) stems from a study of blood T cell repertoires in COVID-19. V was clipped by 0 bases and J by 3 bases, with 21 bases between them. This CDR3 has 19 amino acids. Germline lookup yields CDR1 LGHDT and CDR2 YNNKEL (reference sequence). Assay used: immunoSEQ multiplex PCR; TCRdb lists only in-frame clones, some missing. Counted here are 150,000 to 200,000 clones, about four fifths occurring once; the ten biggest clones make up roughly 12%. Patients in Seattle were enrolled during active infection, then followed longitudinally. The sequenced material came from peripheral blood. This chain connects TRBV3-1 (or the pseudogene TRBV3-2) to TRBJ2-1; D is perhaps TRBD2 (6 bases). The receptor comes from a woman aged 80 or older with COVID-19, enrolled during active disease. CDR3 bases: TGTGCCAGCAGCCAAGATTCCCCGCTAGCGCGTCAGCTCTACAATGAGCAGTTCTTC. Its protein product is CASSQDSPLARQLYNEQFF.